Presented here are 19 T cell receptor beta chains from one specimen sequenced in a study of regulatory T cells in long-lasting Graves disease. Construction of TCR beta libraries relied on iRepertoire HTBI primers and on Arm-PCR targeting CDR3 regions. TCRdb fed the multiplex PCR reads into MiXCR, producing one record per CDR3 protein. The sample lists hundreds of thousands of distinct CDR3 sequences; around 16% were seen once. Time point defined: newly diagnosed GD, antithyroid drugs for less than 3 months. With RNA extracted from PBMCs as input, the TCR library was made. These data were also filed under a second study, of T cells in Graves' hyperthyroidism and ophthalmopathy.

This material consisted of peripheral blood mononuclear cells (PBMCs), taken at new diagnosis, from a patient treated with antithyroid drugs. Every receptor here comes from a woman in her forties or fifties with Graves disease.

This clonotype was detected ten times or more. The chain joins TRBV11-2 to TRBJ2-1; D may be TRBD2 (5 bases). CDR3 length: 15 residues. V was trimmed by 2 bases and J by 4 bases, leaving 12 bases between them. Germline assignment: CDR1 SGHAT and CDR2 FQNNGV. Here the CDR3 reads CASSLTSRAYNEQFF. In DNA form, the CDR3 reads TGTGCCAGCAGCTTAACCTCGCGGGCTTACAATGAGCAGTTCTTC. Using reference TRBV11-2 and TRBJ2-1 for the parts outside the CDR3, the full variable domain is EAGVAQSPRYKIIEKRQSVAFWCNPISGHATLYWYQQILGQGPKLLIQFQNNGVVDDSQLPKDRFSAERLKGVDSTLKIQPAKLEDSAVYLCASSLTSRAYNEQFFGPGTRLTVL.

Regarding this clonotype: With a much larger clone just one base away, this may be a read error. This chain links TRBV7-3 with TRBJ2-2; a possible D gene is TRBD2 (5 bases). Germline assignment: CDR1 SGHTA and CDR2 FQGTGA. The CDR3 covers 15 residues. The CDR3 reads CASSPQPTLVGELSF. Written as DNA, the CDR3 is TGTGCCAGCAGCCCCCAGCCGACATTAGTCGGGGAGCTGTCTTTT.

This clonotype was counted at least ten times. The chain links TRBV3-1 to TRBJ2-1; TRBD2 aligns across 10 bases. CDR1 is LGHDT, CDR2 YNNKEL, per germline (reference sequence). V lost 6 bases to trimming and J lost 7 bases; unmatched junction nucleotides: 9. This CDR3 is 15 amino acids long. The CDR3 sequence: CASSIAGGGLNEQFF. The CDR3 coding sequence is TGTGCCAGCAGTATAGCGGGGGGAGGTTTAAATGAGCAGTTCTTC.

A remark on this clonotype: A much larger clone lies one base from this, so it may be a read error. CDR3 coding DNA: TGTGCCAGCAGTTTGGAAGGAGTCGAGCAGTTCTTC. This sequence encodes CASSLEGVEQFF. The chain carries TRBV12-3 or TRBV12-4 and TRBJ2-1; D is unclear. The CDR3 contains 12 residues. Trimming removed 3 bases from V and 10 bases from J, with 10 bases in between.

This clonotype was detected many times. J is TRBJ2-2 and V is TRBV12-3 or TRBV12-4; 10 nucleotides line up with TRBD1. V lost 5 bases and J lost 7; bases outside the gene matches: 7. CDR3 length: 15 residues. CDR3 in DNA: TGTGCCAGCAGTGGTGGGACAGGGGTCGACGGGGAGCTGTTTTTT. Amino acids: CASSGGTGVDGELFF.

A note on this clonotype: This may arise from a read error, as a much more abundant clone is one base away. The V and J genes are TRBV12-3 or TRBV12-4 and TRBJ1-1; TRBD1 matches 10 bases. V lost 7 bases to trimming and J lost 11 bases; unmatched junction nucleotides: 10. CDR3 length: 13 amino acids. The CDR3 region has the DNA TGTGCCAGCAACCTTGGACAGGGGGGAGTTGCTTTCTTT. Its translation is CASNLGQGGVAFF.

This sequence joins TRBV9 and TRBJ2-3; 11 nucleotides agree with TRBD2. The CDR3 sequence is 15 residues long. With V trimmed by 4 bases and J by 7 bases, 8 bases remained unmatched. Germline V gene data show CDR1 as SGDLS and CDR2 as YYNGEE. This chain's CDR3 is CASSPTSGEGYTQYF. The CDR3 nucleotides are TGTGCCAGCAGCCCGACTAGCGGGGAGGGGTATACGCAGTATTTT.

This clonotype was picked up many times. The chain uses TRBV25-1 and TRBJ1-2; D possibly corresponds to TRBD1 (5 bases). V lost 3 bases, J lost 6 bases, and 14 bases lay in between. CDR3 length: 14 amino acids. Germline-derived CDR1 and CDR2 are MGHDK and SYGVNS. CDR3: CASSEGGGADGYTF. CDR3 sequence (DNA): TGTGCCAGCAGTGAGGGAGGAGGGGCGGATGGCTACACCTTC.

This clonotype came up a few times. This chain joins TRBV7-9 and TRBJ1-3; D is possibly TRBD1 (5 bases). From germline, CDR1 is SEHNR and CDR2 FQNEAQ (reference sequence). Trimming shortened V by 6 bases and J by 4 bases, and 13 bases separated the two germline ends. The CDR3 length is 14 residues. The chain's CDR3 is CASSMTAAGNTIYF. For the CDR3, the DNA is TGTGCCAGCAGTATGACAGCTGCAGGAAACACCATATATTTT.

V is TRBV4-1 and J is TRBJ2-2; D uncertain. From germline, CDR1 is MGHRA and CDR2 YSYEKL. V lost 2 bases and J lost 5, with 6 bases in between. The CDR3 has 13 residues. As DNA, the CDR3 is TGCGCCAGCAGCCAAATGGCAACCGGGGAGCTGTTTTTT. It encodes CASSQMATGELFF.

As regards this clonotype: A read error is possible here, since a much larger clone lies one base away. This chain links TRBV12-3 or TRBV12-4 with TRBJ2-5; D remains ambiguous. This CDR3 region has 13 residues. The CDR3 DNA reads as TGTGCCAGCAGCCCAAAGTCATCGGAGACCCAGCACTTC. The encoded protein is CASSPKSSETQHF.

The genes are TRBV11-2 and TRBJ1-5, with D maybe TRBD1 (5 bases). Trimming cost V 5 bases and J 3 bases, with 11 bases left between them. Germline CDR1 and CDR2: SGHAT and FQNNGV. This CDR3 has 14 amino acids. The CDR3 DNA reads TGTGCCAGCAGCCCGGGACCGTACAATCAGCCCCAGCATTTT. Translated: CASSPGPYNQPQHF. The variable domain in full, with the rest retrieved from reference TRBV11-2 and TRBJ1-5, is EAGVAQSPRYKIIEKRQSVAFWCNPISGHATLYWYQQILGQGPKLLIQFQNNGVVDDSQLPKDRFSAERLKGVDSTLKIQPAKLEDSAVYLCASSPGPYNQPQHFGDGTRLSIL.

This clonotype has ten or more counts. This rearrangement joins TRBV5-1 to TRBJ2-1; TRBD2 agrees at 7 bases. Trimming at V came to 3 bases and at J to 5 bases, leaving 8 bases not matched to a gene. CDR1 is SGHRS and CDR2 is YFSETQ in the germline V gene. This CDR3 is 15 amino acids long. The CDR3 nucleotides are TGCGCCAGCAGCTCTGCCGGGGGGTCGGACAATGAGCAGTTCTTC. It encodes CASSSAGGSDNEQFF.

At least ten counts were recorded for this clonotype. J is TRBJ2-7 and V is TRBV28; 7 nucleotides match TRBD1. The CDR3 totals 14 residues. CDR1 is MDHEN, CDR2 SYDVKM, per germline. V gave up 6 bases and J gave up 3 bases; unmatched junction bases: 8. Written as DNA, the CDR3 is TGTGCCAGCAGGAAACAGGGGTGGGTCTACGAGCAGTACTTC. Translation gives CASRKQGWVYEQYF.

This clonotype was picked up a small number of times. The rearrangement joins TRBV6-1 to TRBJ1-1, with D unclear. The CDR3 extends over 13 amino acids. Trimming pared 7 bases from V and 3 bases from J, leaving 12 bases between. Germline CDR1 reads MNHNS; CDR2 reads SASEGT. CDR3 sequence (DNA): TGTGCCAGCACAAAGGGTCTTGACACTGAAGCTTTCTTT. Translated, it gives CASTKGLDTEAFF.

As to this clonotype: A much larger clone sits a single nucleotide away, making a read error possible. The gene calls are TRBV19 and TRBJ1-1, with D perhaps matching TRBD1 (5 bases). In germline, CDR1 is LNHDA, CDR2 SQIVND (reference sequence). Trimming took off 9 bases at V and 0 bases at J, with 11 bases between the two ends. The CDR3 sequence is 13 residues long. The CDR3 reads CASTDTMNTEAFF. The CDR3 DNA reads as TGTGCCAGCACGGACACCATGAACACTGAAGCTTTCTTT. Supplemented by reference TRBV19 and TRBJ1-1, the full variable domain reads DGGITQSPKYLFRKEGQNVTLSCEQNLNHDAMYWYRQDPGQGLRLIYYSQIVNDFQKGDIAEGYSVSREKKESFPLTVTSAQKNPTAFYLCASTDTMNTEAFFGQGTRLTVV.

This clonotype has ten or more counts. The CDR3 here is CASRTGWGTEAFF. CDR3 coding DNA: TGTGCCAGCAGAACAGGGTGGGGCACTGAAGCTTTCTTT. The gene calls are TRBV6-2 or TRBV6-3 and TRBJ1-1; D perhaps matches TRBD1 (6 bases). Germline CDR1 and CDR2: MNHEY and SVGEGT. The CDR3 spans 13 residues. V lost 6 bases, J lost 4 bases, and 12 bases lay in between.

This clonotype was detected many times. The V and J genes are TRBV2 and TRBJ2-6, with D possibly TRBD2 on 5 matching bases. The germline CDR1 and CDR2 sequences are SNHLY and FYNNEI. V was clipped by 5 bases and J by 2 bases, with 10 bases between them. This CDR3 has 15 residues. The CDR3 DNA reads TGTGCCAGCAGTCCGGAGGAGGCTGGGGCCAACGTCCTGACTTTC. This sequence encodes CASSPEEAGANVLTF.

There are a few counts of this clonotype. J is TRBJ2-2 and V is TRBV28, with D unclear. The germline V and J ends were trimmed by 9 bases and 4 bases, with 12 bases remaining between them. Germline CDR1 MDHEN, CDR2 SYDVKM. The CDR3 has 13 residues. CDR3 sequence (DNA): TGTGCCAGTCAACCCTGGTCCACCGGGGAGCTGTTTTTT. It specifies CASQPWSTGELFF.